This entry lists 3 T cell receptor beta chains sequenced from one sample in a study of T-cell memory formation after mild COVID-19 (dated by TCRdb to the early 2020s). The library was obtained by 5' RACE. The sequencer listed for this sample is Illumina NovaSeq 6000. The public reads were reanalyzed by TCRdb: fastp trimming at Q25, MiXCR alignment, in-frame beta chains only. Rows matching on CDR3 protein sequence are summarized as one entry with the most common DNA and genes. This sample has around 300,000 distinct CDR3 sequences in its table, and approximately 14% of those were observed once. The ten largest clonotypes hold about 24% of the sample. The sequencing sample was made of PBMCs or a T cell subset sorted from them (not recorded which). The receptors come from a man younger than 35 who had mild COVID-19 (a few samples of this study predate the infection). The sample titles of this study are shuffled in the database, so cell type and time point are left out; the donor was told from shared clones.

This chain uses TRBV4-3 with TRBJ1-6; tentative D call: TRBD1 (6 bases). The CDR3 spans 14 residues. The V end lost 4 bases, the J end lost 6 bases, and 10 bases lay between the germline ends. Germline CDR1 is LGHNA and CDR2 is YSLEER. Written as DNA, the CDR3 is TGCGCCAGCAGCCCGGACAGTCTTAATTCACCCCTCCACTTT. Protein: CASSPDSLNSPLHF.

There are a few counts of this clonotype. The gene calls are TRBV4-3 and TRBJ2-7, with 9 nucleotides matching TRBD2. Germline V gene sequence: CDR1 LGHNA, CDR2 YSLEER. This CDR3 comprises 16 residues. Trimming took 0 bases from V and 4 from J; bases not matched to a gene: 7. CDR3 in amino acids: CASSQDLGGGAYEQYF. The CDR3 DNA reads TGCGCCAGCAGCCAAGATCTTGGCGGGGGGGCGTACGAGCAGTACTTC.

This clonotype was recorded a few times. J is TRBJ2-7 and V is TRBV7-9; D is uncertain. The CDR3 is made up of 13 amino acids. CDR1 is SEHNR and CDR2 is FQNEAQ in the germline V gene (reference sequence). V was cut by 5 bases and J by 0 bases, with 8 bases left in between. The CDR3 region is CASSPTHSYEQYV. The CDR3, as DNA: TGTGCCAGCAGCCCCACACACTCCTACGAGCAGTACGTC.